One sample yielded the 27 T cell receptor beta chains listed below, sequenced in a study of cytomegalovirus exposure and HLA in healthy donors. The data were produced by immunoSEQ multiplex PCR, yet TCRdb's version contains in-frame clones alone and is incomplete. The sample has tens of thousands of clones, around 90% seen once. The sample comprised PBMCs. The source of these receptors is a woman under 40 in good health and CMV-seronegative.

The CDR3 region is CASRYDLRGHNEQFF. CDR3 nucleotides: TGTGCCAGCAGGTACGACTTGCGGGGACACAATGAGCAGTTCTTC. V and J are TRBV7-2 and TRBJ2-1; a weak D match, TRBD2 (6 bases). The CDR3 is 15 residues long. The ends were cut back, 6 bases at V and 5 bases at J, with 17 bases in the middle. CDR1 is SGHTA, CDR2 FQGNSA, per germline.

This clone was detected only once. The chain uses TRBV27 and TRBJ2-1, with 8 bases lining up with TRBD1. CDR1 MNHEY and CDR2 SMNVEV come from the germline V gene (reference sequence). CDR3 length equals 15 residues. The ends lost 5 bases at V and 2 bases at J; junction bases unmatched: 5. The chain's CDR3 is CASSPGTGPYNEQFF. CDR3 nucleotides: TGTGCCAGCAGTCCGGGGACAGGCCCCTACAATGAGCAGTTCTTC.

The chain is built from TRBV9 and TRBJ1-1, with D uncertain. The CDR3 has 13 residues. V was pared by 4 bases and J by 3 bases, with 10 bases between. In germline, CDR1 is SGDLS, CDR2 YYNGEE. The CDR3 sequence: CASSSDRDTEAFF. The CDR3, as DNA: TGTGCCAGCAGCTCTGATCGGGACACTGAAGCTTTCTTT. The whole variable domain, remainder taken from reference TRBV9 and TRBJ1-1, is DSGVTQTPKHLITATGQRVTLRCSPRSGDLSVYWYQQSLDQGLQFLIQYYNGEERAKGNILERFSAQQFPDLHSELNLSSLELGDSALYFCASSSDRDTEAFFGQGTRLTVV.

The V and J genes are TRBV9 and TRBJ2-1, with a weak D call TRBD2 (5 bases). Germline V lookup: CDR1 SGDLS, CDR2 YYNGEE. The length of the CDR3 is 15 residues. Trimming took off 0 bases at V and 9 bases at J, with 16 bases between the two ends. This CDR3 is CASSVEGRREGEQFF. The DNA for the CDR3 is TGTGCCAGCAGCGTAGAAGGGAGACGAGAGGGTGAGCAGTTCTTC.

The chain employs TRBV2 and TRBJ2-7, with 7 bases fitting TRBD2. The CDR3 loop spans 15 amino acids. The V gene end was trimmed by 0 bases and the J gene end by 1 base; junction bases not matched to a gene: 3. In germline, CDR1 is SNHLY, CDR2 FYNNEI. The CDR3 DNA reads TGTGCCAGCAGTGAAGCCGGCGGGAGTTCCTACGAGCAGTACTTC. This gives the protein CASSEAGGSSYEQYF.

The chain combines TRBV7-3 with TRBJ2-1; TRBD2 agrees at 9 bases. With 2 bases clipped from V and 6 bases from J, the junction kept 5 bases outside the gene matches. The CDR3 totals 15 residues. The V gene's germline CDR1 is SGHTA and CDR2 FQGTGA. The CDR3 DNA reads as TGTGCCAGCAGCTTAGGGCTAGCGGGATTCAATGAGCAGTTCTTC. It is translated as CASSLGLAGFNEQFF.

V is TRBV2 and J is TRBJ1-3; D not certain. V was trimmed by 8 bases and J by 4 bases, leaving 18 bases between them. The CDR3 covers 15 residues. The germline gives CDR1 SNHLY, CDR2 FYNNEI. CDR3 DNA sequence: TGTGCCAGCCAGCCCCTCGGGAGCGTCGGAAACACCATATATTTT. Encoded protein: CASQPLGSVGNTIYF.

The V gene is TRBV6-1, the J gene TRBJ2-1, with 9 bases identical to TRBD2. V gave up 4 bases and J gave up 6 bases; unmatched junction bases: 16. From germline, CDR1 is MNHNS and CDR2 SASEGT. This CDR3 contains 18 residues. This CDR3 is CASSGGTSGRARGNEQFF. For the CDR3, the DNA is TGTGCCAGCAGTGGGGGAACTAGCGGGCGGGCGAGGGGCAATGAGCAGTTCTTC.

The chain is built from TRBV6-1 and TRBJ1-1; D not certain. CDR3 length: 11 amino acids. CDR1 and CDR2 from the germline V gene are MNHNS and SASEGT. V lost 7 bases to trimming and J lost 2 bases, with 5 bases between them. Here the CDR3 reads CASTINTEAFF. In DNA form, the CDR3 reads TGTGCCAGCACCATTAACACTGAAGCTTTCTTT.

This clone has only a few counts. The rearrangement uses TRBV27 and TRBJ2-3; TRBD2 might be the D (5 bases). The CDR3 sequence is 16 residues long. V lost 5 bases, J lost 2 bases, and 17 bases lay in between. Per germline, CDR1 MNHEY and CDR2 SMNVEV (reference sequence). The CDR3 DNA is TGTGCCAGCAGTCCGGACTTCGGCCGCAACACAGATACGCAGTATTTT. It specifies CASSPDFGRNTDTQYF.

This rearrangement joins TRBV5-5 to TRBJ1-4, with TRBD1 identical over 7 bases. Germline CDR1 and CDR2: SGHKS and YYEKEE (reference sequence). This CDR3 has 16 amino acids. The V gene end was trimmed by 3 bases and the J gene end by 1 base; junction bases not matched to a gene: 6. CDR3 in amino acids: CASSSDTGVTNEKLFF. CDR3 in DNA: TGTGCCAGCAGCTCCGACACAGGGGTAACTAATGAAAAACTGTTTTTT.

In this sample, this clone is medium-sized. The V call is TRBV6-1, the J call TRBJ1-2; D gene unclear. CDR3 length: 13 amino acids. The germline V gene has CDR1 MNHNS and CDR2 SASEGT. V shed 6 bases and J shed 2 bases, with 10 bases lying between them. The CDR3 DNA is TGTGCCAGCAGCCCCACAGTGAACTATGGCTACACCTTC. This gives the protein CASSPTVNYGYTF.

The chain carries TRBV7-8 and TRBJ1-3, with TRBD1 matching over 10 bases. The ends lost 3 bases at V and 5 bases at J; junction bases unmatched: 4. In germline, CDR1 is SGHVS, CDR2 FQNEAQ. The CDR3 extends over 15 amino acids. This chain's CDR3 is CASSFRQGARNTIYF. Written as DNA, the CDR3 is TGTGCCAGCAGCTTCCGACAGGGGGCGAGAAACACCATATATTTT.

The chain is built from TRBV2 and TRBJ2-1, with 7 bases that match TRBD1. The CDR3 runs to 17 residues. CDR1 is SNHLY and CDR2 is FYNNEI in the germline V gene. V lost 8 bases and J lost 1; bases outside the gene matches: 14. The CDR3 reads CASRGGTQGGSYNEQFF. In DNA form, the CDR3 reads TGTGCCAGCCGAGGGGGCACGCAAGGAGGTTCCTACAATGAGCAGTTCTTC. The full variable domain, completed using reference TRBV2 and TRBJ2-1, is EPEVTQTPSHQVTQMGQEVILRCVPISNHLYFYWYRQILGQKVEFLVSFYNNEISEKSEIFDDQFSVERPDGSNFTLKIRSTKLEDSAMYFCASRGGTQGGSYNEQFFGPGTRLTVL.

This sequence joins TRBV7-2 and TRBJ2-2; 16 positions agree with TRBD2. J lost 4 bases, V lost 5 bases, and 4 bases had no gene match. This CDR3 comprises 17 residues. CDR1 is SGHTA, CDR2 FQGNSA, per germline. The CDR3 loop reads CASSIGTSGRATGELFF. CDR3 nucleotides: TGTGCCAGCAGCATAGGGACTAGCGGGAGGGCCACCGGGGAGCTGTTTTTT.

This clone was found a few times. The junction departs from the called germline gene at one end, perhaps through a read error. V usage is TRBV11-3 and J usage is TRBJ2-7; 7 nucleotides match TRBD1. Germline V gives CDR1 SGHNT, CDR2 YENEEA. This CDR3 is built from 15 residues. For the CDR3, the DNA is TGCGCCAGCAGCTTAGACCGGGACAGCTCCTACGAGCAGTACTTC. Translated: CASSLDRDSSYEQYF.

The V call is TRBV15, the J call TRBJ2-1, with 15 bases that match TRBD2. The CDR3 runs 15 residues. V dropped 0 bases and J dropped 9; count of bases not matched to a gene: 0. Germline-derived CDR1 and CDR2 are LNHNV and YYDKDF (reference sequence). The CDR3 reads CATSREGLAGGEQFF. The CDR3 DNA is TGTGCCACCAGCAGAGAGGGACTAGCGGGAGGTGAGCAGTTCTTC.

The chain uses TRBV4-1 and TRBJ1-1; D is ambiguous. Trimming left V 0 bases short and J 11 bases short, with 13 bases between. Germline V CDR1 and CDR2: MGHRA, YSYEKL. This CDR3 region has 13 residues. The CDR3 here is CASSQDPGDAAFF. CDR3 coding DNA: TGCGCCAGCAGCCAAGATCCGGGTGACGCTGCTTTCTTT.

The chain links TRBV10-1 to TRBJ2-1; 12 bases line up with TRBD2. The CDR3 length is 14 residues. Germline CDR1 reads WNHNN; CDR2 reads SYGVQD (reference sequence). V lost 3 bases, J lost 13 bases, and 7 bases stayed unmatched. The CDR3 is CASSEPPGLAGQFF. DNA for the CDR3: TGCGCCAGCAGTGAACCACCGGGACTAGCGGGCCAGTTCTTC.

The V and J genes are TRBV4-3 and TRBJ2-1; D is possibly TRBD2 (5 bases). Germline-derived CDR1 and CDR2 are LGHNA and YSLEER. The CDR3 has 20 residues. The V and J ends lost 0 bases and 2 bases respectively, with 23 bases between them. The CDR3 DNA sequence: TGCGCCAGCAGCCAAGATCGAATTGACCAGGCGGGTCTACCCTACAATGAGCAGTTCTTC. This translates into CASSQDRIDQAGLPYNEQFF.

This clone was observed once. The chain employs TRBV13 and TRBJ2-7; 9 positions match TRBD2. V lost 5 bases and J lost 4; bases outside the gene matches: 9. This CDR3 spans 15 amino acids. Germline-derived CDR1 and CDR2 are PRHDT and FYEKMQ (reference sequence). CDR3 in amino acids: CASSPQVAGVYEQYF. The CDR3 DNA sequence: TGTGCCAGCAGCCCCCAAGTAGCGGGAGTGTACGAGCAGTACTTC.

The J gene is TRBJ1-2, the V gene TRBV5-6; D might be TRBD1 (5 bases). Trimming took off 0 bases at V and 0 bases at J, with 9 bases between the two ends. This CDR3 region has 15 residues. Germline V gene data show CDR1 as SGHDT and CDR2 as YYEEEE. CDR3 coding DNA: TGTGCCAGCAGCTTGGGTGGGGCGTCTAACTATGGCTACACCTTC. Its translation is CASSLGGASNYGYTF.

The V and J genes are TRBV7-6 and TRBJ2-5; possible D gene TRBD2, 6 bases. Between the trimmed V and J ends, which lost 0 bases and 8 bases, there was a span of 7 bases. There are 12 residues in the CDR3. Germline V gene data show CDR1 as SGHVS and CDR2 as FNYEAQ. For the CDR3, the DNA is TGTGCCAGCAGCTTAGCTAGCGGCACCCAGTACTTC. Protein sequence: CASSLASGTQYF.

The V gene is TRBV2, the J gene TRBJ1-5; no reliable D call. Germline lookup yields CDR1 SNHLY and CDR2 FYNNEI. The CDR3 covers 12 residues. Trimming stripped 2 bases from V and 12 bases from J, with 11 bases between. For the CDR3, the DNA is TGTGCCAGCAGTGAACTCGCAGGTATCCAGCATTTT. As protein: CASSELAGIQHF. Looking up the rest from reference TRBV2 and TRBJ1-5 gives the full variable domain: EPEVTQTPSHQVTQMGQEVILRCVPISNHLYFYWYRQILGQKVEFLVSFYNNEISEKSEIFDDQFSVERPDGSNFTLKIRSTKLEDSAMYFCASSELAGIQHFGDGTRLSIL.

Comment on this clone: Other DNA sequences in the sample encode the same CDR3. V is TRBV28 and J is TRBJ1-2; a possible D gene is TRBD1 (6 bases). There are 12 residues in the CDR3. Germline CDR1 reads MDHEN; CDR2 reads SYDVKM. The V gene lost 2 bases and the J gene lost 6 bases, with 7 bases spanning the gap. The CDR3 region is CASSLGGHGYTF. The CDR3 DNA follows: TGTGCCAGCAGTTTAGGGGGCCATGGCTACACCTTC.

V is TRBV6-6 and J is TRBJ2-7; 11 nucleotides agree with TRBD1. The CDR3 totals 16 residues. After removal of 3 bases from V and 7 bases from J, the junction contained 11 bases not matched to a gene. CDR1 and CDR2 (germline): MNHNY, SVGAGI (reference sequence). CDR3: CASSYSRGQGAWEQYF. The CDR3 nucleotides read TGTGCCAGCAGTTATTCGCGAGGACAGGGGGCATGGGAGCAGTACTTC.

This clone was counted once. The CDR3 DNA reads TGTGCCAGCAGCTCCGGACTAGCGGGAGTAGATACGCAGTATTTT. This translates into CASSSGLAGVDTQYF. V is TRBV7-3 and J is TRBJ2-3; 13 nucleotides agree with TRBD2. The V gene end was trimmed by 4 bases and the J gene end by 5 bases; junction bases not matched to a gene: 3. The CDR3 runs 15 residues. The V gene's germline CDR1 is SGHTA and CDR2 FQGTGA.